The 6 T cell receptor beta chains below were found in one sample sequenced in a study of shared clonotypes between healthy human individuals. Positive CCR7 selection of CD45RO-negative cells yielded the naive CD8 cells, and terminally differentiated effector memory CD45RA+ cells were excluded. Sequenced by immunoSEQ multiplex PCR; TCRdb stores in-frame clones only, minus some. This repertoire shows just over 2,000,000 clones, less than 95% found once; its top ten account for 1% to 1.3%. Sequences were obtained from naive CD8+ T cells sorted from blood. The receptors were gathered from a man in his late teens or twenties in good health.

This chain joins TRBV5-4 and TRBJ2-5; no clear D. Germline V CDR1 and CDR2: SGHNT, YYREEE (reference sequence). The V end was cut by 4 bases, the J end by 5 bases, with 15 bases between. The CDR3 consists of 14 residues. The CDR3 loop is CASSLLSPRETQYF. In nucleotides, the CDR3 is TGTGCCAGCAGCCTTCTGAGTCCCAGGGAGACCCAGTACTTC.

The chain employs TRBV19 and TRBJ2-7; D gene ambiguous. This CDR3 contains 14 residues. Trimming cost V 5 bases and J 4 bases, with 15 bases left between them. Germline values: CDR1 LNHDA, CDR2 SQIVND (reference sequence). This CDR3 reads CASSRSGSIYEQYF. Here the CDR3 DNA reads TGTGCCAGTAGTCGCTCTGGGTCCATTTACGAGCAGTACTTC.

A remark on this clone: Other DNA sequences in the sample encode the same CDR3. The CDR3 protein is CASSPSGGEFPYEQYF. The DNA of the CDR3 is TGTGCCAGCAGTCCCTCCGGGGGGGAGTTTCCCTACGAGCAGTACTTC. The V and J genes are TRBV27 and TRBJ2-7; 8 positions agree with TRBD2. The CDR3 consists of 16 residues. Germline assignment: CDR1 MNHEY and CDR2 SMNVEV (reference sequence). The J segment lost 2 bases and the V segment lost 5 bases, leaving 11 bases of the junction unmatched.

This chain uses TRBV28 with TRBJ2-3; D not certain. The CDR3 runs to 16 residues. Germline CDR1 reads MDHEN; CDR2 reads SYDVKM. Between the trimmed V and J ends, which lost 6 bases and 3 bases, there was a span of 19 bases. CDR3 nucleotides: TGTGCCAGCAGAACTAAGACAACCGTAGGGACAGATACGCAGTATTTT. Translation gives CASRTKTTVGTDTQYF.

The rearrangement links TRBV4-1 to TRBJ2-1; tentative D call: TRBD1 (6 bases). Between the trimmed V and J ends, which lost 8 bases and 6 bases, there was a span of 20 bases. The CDR3 loop spans 15 amino acids. CDR1 MGHRA and CDR2 YSYEKL come from the germline V gene. CDR3: CASGTRQASLNEQFF. The CDR3 nucleotides are TGCGCCAGCGGTACCCGACAGGCGTCTCTCAATGAGCAGTTCTTC.

Details on this clone: Other nucleotide sequences from this sample produce the same CDR3. The rearrangement links TRBV6-6 to TRBJ2-7, with D possibly being TRBD2 (6 bases). The V gene lost 3 bases and the J gene lost 1 base, with 7 bases spanning the gap. The CDR3 spans 13 residues. Germline CDR1 is MNHNY and CDR2 is SVGAGI (reference sequence). CDR3 coding DNA: TGTGCCAGCAGTTATGCGGGGTCCTACGAGCAGTACTTC. This sequence encodes CASSYAGSYEQYF.